The 2 T cell receptor beta chains below come from one sample, sequenced in a study of T cell responses to AZD1222 COVID-19 vaccine. Clones were read by immunoSEQ multiplex PCR, and TCRdb kept only the in-frame ones, dropping some. The sample contains 70,000 or so clones, roughly 85% of which appear only once. Sample: peripheral blood, taken 28 days after the second AZD1222 dose. These receptors originate from an adult who received the AZD1222 COVID-19 vaccine.

The chain recombines TRBV27 with TRBJ2-1; 7 bases fit TRBD1. There are 15 residues in the CDR3. V gave up 7 bases and J gave up 4 bases; unmatched junction bases: 10. The germline gives CDR1 MNHEY, CDR2 SMNVEV (reference sequence). CDR3 DNA: TGTGCCAGCATTGGACCGGGACAGCAATACAATGAGCAGTTCTTC. Translating gives CASIGPGQQYNEQFF.

The chain carries TRBV5-1 and TRBJ1-1; D ambiguous. Deletions cut 1 base from V and 9 bases from J, with 13 bases between. Germline V gene sequence: CDR1 SGHRS, CDR2 YFSETQ. This CDR3 has 13 residues. Here the CDR3 reads CASSLWSGDQAFF. In DNA form, the CDR3 reads TGCGCCAGCAGCTTGTGGTCGGGAGATCAAGCTTTCTTT.